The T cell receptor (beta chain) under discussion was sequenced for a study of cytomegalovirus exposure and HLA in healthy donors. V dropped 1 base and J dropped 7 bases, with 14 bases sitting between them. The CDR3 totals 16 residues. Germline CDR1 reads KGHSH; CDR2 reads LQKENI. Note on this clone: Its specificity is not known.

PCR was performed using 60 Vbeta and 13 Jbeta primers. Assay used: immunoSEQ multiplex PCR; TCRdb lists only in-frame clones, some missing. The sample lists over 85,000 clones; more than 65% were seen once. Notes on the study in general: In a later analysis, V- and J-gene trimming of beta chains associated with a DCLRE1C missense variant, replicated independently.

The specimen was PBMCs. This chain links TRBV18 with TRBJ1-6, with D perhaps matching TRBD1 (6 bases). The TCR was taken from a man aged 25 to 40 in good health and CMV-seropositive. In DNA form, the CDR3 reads TGTGCCAGCTCACCACAGCGACAGGACTCAAATTCACCCCTCCACTTT. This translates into CASSPQRQDSNSPLHF.